Listed here are 30 T cell receptor beta chains from one sample, sequenced in a study of CD8 T cells in Susac syndrome. cDNA came from around 0.5 to 1 ug RNA primed by random hexamers. One entry per CDR3 protein, called by TCRdb with MiXCR from the immunoSEQ multiplex PCR reads. The sample consists of some 22,000 distinct CDR3 sequences, around 94% of them appearing once. Material: CD8+ T cells from PBMCs. The receptors here all came from a human donor in good health.

J is TRBJ2-2 and V is TRBV24-1, with D tentatively TRBD2 (6 bases). Trimming shortened V by 5 bases and J by 5 bases, and 11 bases separated the two germline ends. The germline gives CDR1 KGHDR, CDR2 SFDVKD. CDR3 length equals 14 residues. This CDR3 is CATSVGSDTGELFF. CDR3 nucleotides: TGTGCCACCAGTGTCGGGAGCGATACCGGGGAGCTGTTTTTT.

CDR3 coding DNA: TGTGCTAGTGATATGGACGAGAACACTGAAGCTTTCTTT. Amino acids: CASDMDENTEAFF. This chain uses TRBV12-5 with TRBJ1-1; D is uncertain. Germline CDR1 LGHNT, CDR2 FRNRAP. The CDR3 consists of 13 residues. Deletions cut 7 bases from V and 1 base from J, with 10 bases between. Full variable domain (missing parts from reference TRBV12-5 and TRBJ1-1): DARVTQTPRHKVTEMGQEVTMRCQPILGHNTVFWYRQTMMQGLELLAYFRNRAPLDDSGMPKDRFSAEMPDATLATLKIQPSEPRDSAVYFCASDMDENTEAFFGQGTRLTVV.

V and J are TRBV21-1 and TRBJ1-1. TRBV21-1 is recorded as a pseudogene. CDR3 size: 12 residues. In DNA form, the CDR3 reads TGTGCCAGAAAATCAGGAGGGAGAAGAGCTTTCTTT. It codes for CARKSGGRRAFF.

This CDR3 is CASTPGTGFHNEQFF. For the CDR3, the DNA is TGTGCCAGCACCCCTGGGACAGGGTTCCACAATGAGCAGTTCTTC. J is TRBJ2-1 and V is TRBV27, with 9 bases lining up with TRBD1. This CDR3 spans 15 amino acids. V dropped 7 bases and J dropped 5; count of bases not matched to a gene: 9. CDR1 and CDR2 (germline): MNHEY, SMNVEV (reference sequence).

The J gene is TRBJ2-2, the V gene TRBV12-3 or TRBV12-4; no firm D call. This CDR3 is built from 18 residues. V was cut by 0 bases and J by 6 bases, with 20 bases left in between. The CDR3 protein is CASSLAPIEAGDAGELFF. The CDR3 DNA reads as TGTGCCAGCAGTTTAGCCCCGATCGAAGCAGGCGACGCCGGGGAGCTGTTTTTT.

V gene TRBV7-9 combines with J gene TRBJ1-1; no clear D. V was cut by 5 bases and J by 6 bases, with 16 bases left in between. CDR3 length: 14 residues. Germline-derived CDR1 and CDR2 are SEHNR and FQNEAQ (reference sequence). The CDR3 bases are TGTGCCAGCAGCCTAGATACAGCGTCCGCTGAAGCTTTCTTT. Amino acid sequence: CASSLDTASAEAFF. Full variable domain (remainder filled in from reference TRBV7-9 and TRBJ1-1): DTGVSQNPRHKITKRGQNVTFRCDPISEHNRLYWYRQTLGQGPEFLTYFQNEAQLEKSRLLSDRFSAERPKGSFSTLEIQRTEQGDSAMYLCASSLDTASAEAFFGQGTRLTVV.

The V call is TRBV7-9, the J call TRBJ2-7, with D maybe TRBD2 (6 bases). This CDR3 has 14 amino acids. Germline CDR1 reads SEHNR; CDR2 reads FQNEAQ (reference sequence). V dropped 5 bases and J dropped 7 bases, with 18 bases sitting between them. CDR3: CASSPRDSGGEQYF. CDR3 nucleotides: TGTGCCAGCAGCCCCCGGGACTCCGGGGGAGAGCAGTACTTC.

Only one count was recorded for this clonotype. V gene TRBV6-2 or TRBV6-3 combines with J gene TRBJ2-7; perhaps TRBD2 as D (6 bases). This CDR3 is built from 15 residues. The V gene's germline CDR1 is MNHEY and CDR2 SVGEGT. V gave up 4 bases and J gave up 5 bases, with 18 bases separating them. The CDR3 DNA is TGTGCCAGCAGTTCTCCGGGACTCACAGACCACGAGCAGTACTTC. This encodes CASSSPGLTDHEQYF.

This clonotype has a single count. CDR3 amino acids: CASSEYRDPAGELFF. The CDR3 DNA sequence: TGTGCCAGCAGTGAATACAGGGACCCGGCCGGGGAGCTGTTTTTT. The genes are TRBV2 and TRBJ2-2; tentatively, D is TRBD1 (6 bases). The CDR3 is 15 residues long. V lost 2 bases to trimming and J lost 6 bases, with 13 bases between them. The germline gives CDR1 SNHLY, CDR2 FYNNEI. The whole variable domain, filled in from reference TRBV2 and TRBJ2-2, reads EPEVTQTPSHQVTQMGQEVILRCVPISNHLYFYWYRQILGQKVEFLVSFYNNEISEKSEIFDDQFSVERPDGSNFTLKIRSTKLEDSAMYFCASSEYRDPAGELFFGEGSRLTVL.

The J gene is TRBJ2-4, the V gene TRBV5-1; 11 nucleotides match TRBD2. V gave up 2 bases and J gave up 6 bases; unmatched junction bases: 4. In germline, CDR1 is SGHRS, CDR2 YFSETQ. This CDR3 comprises 15 residues. In nucleotides, the CDR3 is TGCGCCAGCAGCTTTAGCGGGGGGGCGAGAAACATTCAGTACTTC. Translating gives CASSFSGGARNIQYF.

The chain joins TRBV11-2 to TRBJ2-4, with D possibly matching TRBD2 (6 bases). The CDR3 is 16 amino acids. The V gene lost 0 bases and the J gene lost 0 bases, with 9 bases spanning the gap. CDR1 is SGHAT, CDR2 FQNNGV, per germline. The CDR3 nucleotides read TGTGCCAGCAGCTTAGAGACGGGACTAGCCAAAAACATTCAGTACTTC. This encodes CASSLETGLAKNIQYF.

The chain is built from TRBV7-9 and TRBJ2-5; D may be TRBD1 (6 bases). This CDR3 region has 14 residues. The V gene's germline CDR1 is SEHNR and CDR2 FQNEAQ (reference sequence). V was clipped by 1 base and J by 1 base, with 7 bases between them. The CDR3 region is CASSLGTAQETQYF. The CDR3, as DNA: TGTGCCAGCAGCTTAGGGACAGCCCAAGAGACCCAGTACTTC. Drawing the rest from reference TRBV7-9 and TRBJ2-5, the complete variable domain is DTGVSQNPRHKITKRGQNVTFRCDPISEHNRLYWYRQTLGQGPEFLTYFQNEAQLEKSRLLSDRFSAERPKGSFSTLEIQRTEQGDSAMYLCASSLGTAQETQYFGPGTRLLVL.

This chain joins TRBV5-4 and TRBJ2-7; 7 bases align to TRBD2. With 4 bases clipped from V and 0 bases from J, the junction kept 4 bases outside the gene matches. The CDR3 totals 14 residues. Germline CDR1 SGHNT, CDR2 YYREEE (reference sequence). For the CDR3, the DNA is TGTGCCAGCAGCGGGGAGCGGGACTCCTACGAGCAGTACTTC. Translated: CASSGERDSYEQYF.

The chain uses TRBV7-9 and TRBJ2-5, with D tentatively TRBD1 (5 bases). Germline V gene data show CDR1 as SEHNR and CDR2 as FQNEAQ (reference sequence). Trimming shortened V by 5 bases and J by 5 bases, and 21 bases separated the two germline ends. The CDR3 loop spans 16 amino acids. CDR3 sequence: CASSPQGRVSRETQYF. The CDR3 bases are TGTGCCAGCAGCCCCCAGGGTCGGGTTTCACGGGAGACCCAGTACTTC.

V gene TRBV27 combines with J gene TRBJ2-2, with D uncertain. The CDR3 has 12 amino acids. Trimming removed 4 bases at V and 5 bases at J, with 5 bases between. Germline CDR1 and CDR2: MNHEY and SMNVEV (reference sequence). CDR3 amino acids: CASSWVTGELFF. CDR3 in DNA: TGTGCCAGCAGTTGGGTTACCGGGGAGCTGTTTTTT.

The chain carries TRBV3-1 and TRBJ2-1, with TRBD1 identical over 7 bases. The CDR3 has 15 amino acids. Trimming at V came to 0 bases and at J to 8 bases, leaving 7 bases not matched to a gene. Germline V gene lookup returns CDR1 LGHDT and CDR2 YNNKEL (reference sequence). CDR3 sequence (DNA): TGTGCCAGCAGCCAAGAAAAGGGGGCCCAGGATGAGCAGTTCTTC. Protein: CASSQEKGAQDEQFF.

The genes are TRBV25-1 and TRBJ2-3, with 9 nucleotides matching TRBD1. The CDR3 has 15 residues. Germline values: CDR1 MGHDK, CDR2 SYGVNS. V gave up 2 bases and J gave up 4 bases; unmatched junction bases: 4. CDR3 nucleotides: TGTGCCAGCAGTGAAGTTGGACAGGGGCCAGATACGCAGTATTTT. Translating it yields CASSEVGQGPDTQYF.

V usage is TRBV14 and J usage is TRBJ1-1; D is unresolved. V lost 0 bases and J 0 bases, leaving 14 bases between the germline ends. The CDR3 runs 17 residues. Germline V gene lookup returns CDR1 SGHDN and CDR2 FVKESK. The CDR3 DNA sequence: TGTGCCAGCAGCCAAGATCTAATAGGTTTTATGAACACTGAAGCTTTCTTT. Residues: CASSQDLIGFMNTEAFF.

The gene calls are TRBV29-1 and TRBJ1-1, with a weak D call TRBD1 (5 bases). Trimming cost V 6 bases and J 0 bases, with 11 bases left between them. CDR1 and CDR2 from the germline V gene are SQVTM and ANQGSEA. The CDR3 loop spans 13 amino acids. The CDR3 reads CSVYRTLNTEAFF. In nucleotides, the CDR3 is TGCAGCGTCTACAGGACCTTGAACACTGAAGCTTTCTTT.

V gene TRBV11-2 combines with J gene TRBJ2-1, with TRBD2 matching over 13 bases. There are 19 residues in the CDR3. The germline V gene encodes CDR1 SGHAT and CDR2 FQNNGV. V trimming: 4 bases; J trimming: 3 bases; junction bases outside the gene matches: 12. CDR3 DNA: TGTGCCAGCAGCTCCCGTGGGACTAGCGGGGCGATGTTCTACAATGAGCAGTTCTTC. This gives the protein CASSSRGTSGAMFYNEQFF.

The chain combines TRBV7-9 with TRBJ2-2, with D possibly matching TRBD1 (6 bases). The CDR3 consists of 16 residues. V dropped 2 bases and J dropped 4 bases, with 14 bases sitting between them. Germline V CDR1 and CDR2: SEHNR, FQNEAQ (reference sequence). The CDR3 nucleotides are TGTGCCAGCAGCTTAAGCTCAGGGGCAATCACCGGGGAGCTGTTTTTT. Its protein product is CASSLSSGAITGELFF.

The chain couples TRBV5-6 to TRBJ1-1, with D possibly being TRBD1 (5 bases). Trimming cost V 0 bases and J 11 bases, with 11 bases left between them. The CDR3 sequence is 12 residues long. From germline, CDR1 is SGHDT and CDR2 YYEEEE. CDR3 loop: CASSLGAGMAFF. In nucleotides, the CDR3 is TGTGCCAGCAGCTTGGGGGCAGGGATGGCTTTCTTT.

The CDR3 nucleotides read TGTGCCAGCAGACAGGGGGGAGTTTACGAGCAGTACTTC. It translates to CASRQGGVYEQYF. The gene calls are TRBV14 and TRBJ2-7; TRBD1 matches at 8 bases. CDR1 and CDR2 from the germline V gene are SGHDN and FVKESK. This CDR3 contains 13 residues. V gave up 6 bases and J gave up 4 bases; unmatched junction bases: 5.

V gene TRBV24-1 combines with J gene TRBJ1-1; D gene unclear. Trimming took 0 bases from V and 1 from J, leaving 8 bases between them. The CDR3 covers 15 residues. Germline loops: CDR1 KGHDR, CDR2 SFDVKD. CDR3 protein: CATSDLPRTNTEAFF. The CDR3 nucleotides are TGTGCCACCAGTGATTTGCCGAGAACGAACACTGAAGCTTTCTTT.

The J gene is TRBJ2-6, the V gene TRBV27; D might be TRBD2 (7 bases). Trimming left V 5 bases short and J 2 bases short, with 10 bases between. The CDR3 runs to 15 residues. Germline loops: CDR1 MNHEY, CDR2 SMNVEV (reference sequence). Written as DNA, the CDR3 is TGTGCCAGCAGTCTCGGGGGGCCTGGGGCCAACGTCCTGACTTTC. Encoded protein: CASSLGGPGANVLTF.

This chain connects TRBV20-1 to TRBJ2-1, with TRBD1 identical over 9 bases. The CDR3 length is 15 residues. V shed 5 bases, J shed 2 bases, and the junction held 7 bases outside the gene matches. Germline CDR1 is DFQATT and CDR2 is SNEGSKA (reference sequence). DNA for the CDR3: TGCAGTGCTCTCCGACAGGGGGTTCCCTACAATGAGCAGTTCTTC. It encodes CSALRQGVPYNEQFF.

This clonotype was observed once. The gene calls are TRBV5-4 and TRBJ1-2, with 12 bases fitting TRBD1. The trim removed 3 bases at V and 4 bases at J, leaving 4 bases unmatched. CDR3 length: 15 residues. From germline, CDR1 is SGHNT and CDR2 YYREEE (reference sequence). The CDR3 DNA follows: TGTGCCAGCAGCTGGGGGACAGGGGGCAGCTATGGCTACACCTTC. Its translation is CASSWGTGGSYGYTF. Filled out from reference TRBV5-4 and TRBJ1-2, the complete variable domain reads ETGVTQSPTHLIKTRGQQVTLRCSSQSGHNTVSWYQQALGQGPQFIFQYYREEENGRGNFPPRFSGLQFPNYSSELNVNALELDDSALYLCASSWGTGGSYGYTFGSGTRLTVV.

This chain uses TRBV6-1 with TRBJ2-7; D is possibly TRBD1 (5 bases). Germline V lookup: CDR1 MNHNS, CDR2 SASEGT. V was shortened by 2 bases and J by 0 bases, with 14 bases between the two germline ends. This CDR3 has 16 residues. The CDR3 loop is CASSEIGHSSSYEQYF. The CDR3 bases are TGTGCCAGCAGTGAAATAGGACACTCGAGCTCCTACGAGCAGTACTTC.

This clonotype was recorded once. The J gene is TRBJ2-7, the V gene TRBV6-6; the D is unclear. CDR1 and CDR2 (germline): MNHNY, SVGAGI (reference sequence). The CDR3 length is 12 residues. The V end lost 10 bases, the J end lost 0 bases, and 10 bases lay between the germline ends. The CDR3 DNA reads as TGTGCCACCAAACAGAGCTCCTACGAGCAGTACTTC. As protein: CATKQSSYEQYF.

This clonotype showed up just a few times. The chain carries TRBV29-1 and TRBJ2-7; 9 bases match TRBD1. V was clipped by 3 bases and J by 0 bases; unmatched bases: 0. Germline-derived CDR1 and CDR2 are SQVTM and ANQGSEA. The CDR3 covers 13 residues. The CDR3 region has the DNA TGCAGCGTTGAGGACAGGGGCTCCTACGAGCAGTACTTC. Protein product: CSVEDRGSYEQYF.